These 24 T cell receptor beta chains share one sample of origin, sequenced in a study of molecular identifiers for immune sequencing clone quantification. MiXCR, applied by TCRdb to the PCR reads, yields one record per CDR3 protein. The sample records over 90,000 distinct CDR3 sequences, around 30% being singletons. The specimen was naive CD8+ T cells from blood, with Jurkat cell RNA spiked in. The subset was: FACS-sorted CD8+CD4-CCR7+CD45RA+ naive T cells. These receptors all come from a human donor in good health. Some libraries in this study had Jurkat cell RNA spiked in.

DNA of the CDR3: TGCGCCAGCAGCCAAGCAATTTGGGATACGCAGTATTTT. It codes for CASSQAIWDTQYF. V and J are TRBV4-3 and TRBJ2-3; D gene unclear. The V gene's germline CDR1 is LGHNA and CDR2 YSLEER. The CDR3 loop spans 13 amino acids. V lost 1 base and J 6 bases, leaving 8 bases between the germline ends.

V usage is TRBV7-8 and J usage is TRBJ1-4; D might be TRBD1 (5 bases). V lost 3 bases and J 7 bases, leaving 12 bases between the germline ends. The CDR3 is made up of 14 amino acids. Germline V gene lookup returns CDR1 SGHVS and CDR2 FQNEAQ. In nucleotides, the CDR3 is TGTGCCAGCAGCTTCGGGGCCAGGTCTGAAAAACTGTTTTTT. Protein: CASSFGARSEKLFF.

This clonotype was detected only once. The missing conserved phenylalanine or tryptophan at the end of this CDR3 makes a read error likely. The DNA is left out, because the CDR3 cannot be placed on it with certainty; the CDR3 is given as TCRdb lists it. The chain links TRBV21-1 to TRBJ2-4; whether TRBD1, the table's D call, matches the DNA was not checked. TRBV21-1 is a recognized pseudogene. Both ends counted, the CDR3 spans 17 residues. The CDR3 sequence is CASAGTDFILAKNIRYS.

V gene TRBV28 combines with J gene TRBJ1-5; no reliable D call. The V end was cut by 2 bases, the J end by 9 bases, with 5 bases between. The CDR3 has 11 residues. Germline lookup yields CDR1 MDHEN and CDR2 SYDVKM. DNA of the CDR3: TGTGCCAGCAGTTTAGATTTGCCCCAGCATTTT. Its translation is CASSLDLPQHF.

This clonotype was recorded a few times. This chain joins TRBV28 and TRBJ2-2; 10 nucleotides agree with TRBD2. The CDR3 runs to 16 residues. Looked up from germline, CDR1 is MDHEN and CDR2 is SYDVKM. With 3 bases clipped from V and 0 bases from J, the junction kept 1 base outside the gene matches. The DNA for the CDR3 is TGTGCCAGCAGTTTGCTAGCGGGAGCGAACACCGGGGAGCTGTTTTTT. This encodes CASSLLAGANTGELFF.

Turning to this clonotype: A single base separates this from a much larger clone, so it may be a read error. The V gene is TRBV20-1, the J gene TRBJ2-7; 7 bases match TRBD1. V lost 3 bases, J lost 6 bases, and 8 bases stayed unmatched. Germline V CDR1 and CDR2: DFQATT, SNEGSKA (reference sequence). This CDR3 region has 13 residues. In DNA, the CDR3 is TGCAGTGCTAGGTCCGGGACAGCCTCCGAGCAGTACTTC. It encodes CSARSGTASEQYF.

This clonotype was counted many times. V is TRBV4-2 and J is TRBJ2-1; D gene unclear. The V end was cut by 4 bases, the J end by 0 bases, with 1 base between. The CDR3 runs to 12 residues. In germline, CDR1 is LGHNA, CDR2 YNFKEQ. The CDR3 DNA reads as TGTGCCAGCAGCCCCTCCTACAATGAGCAGTTCTTC. Translation: CASSPSYNEQFF.

This clonotype was picked up a small number of times. V is TRBV13 and J is TRBJ2-5, with 7 bases fitting TRBD1. This CDR3 is built from 15 residues. The germline V gene encodes CDR1 PRHDT and CDR2 FYEKMQ (reference sequence). V lost 5 bases to trimming and J lost 2 bases; unmatched junction nucleotides: 8. In nucleotides, the CDR3 is TGTGCCAGCAGCCCACGTACGACAGGGCAAGAGACCCAGTACTTC. Amino acid sequence: CASSPRTTGQETQYF. The whole variable domain, remainder taken from reference TRBV13 and TRBJ2-5, is AAGVIQSPRHLIKEKRETATLKCYPIPRHDTVYWYQQGPGQDPQFLISFYEKMQSDKGSIPDRFSAQQFSDYHSELNMSSLELGDSALYFCASSPRTTGQETQYFGPGTRLLVL.

The chain uses TRBV7-2 and TRBJ2-3; 11 bases align to TRBD2. CDR1 is SGHTA and CDR2 is FQGNSA in the germline V gene. There are 15 residues in the CDR3. The V gene end was trimmed by 5 bases and the J gene end by 4 bases; junction bases not matched to a gene: 5. The CDR3 spells CASSILAGDPDTQYF. CDR3 sequence (DNA): TGTGCCAGCAGCATACTAGCGGGAGACCCAGATACGCAGTATTTT.

As concerns this clonotype: The junction differs from germline at one of its ends, possibly a read error. The genes are TRBV7-9 and TRBJ2-5, with 14 bases lining up with TRBD2. The germline gives CDR1 SEHNR, CDR2 FQNEAQ (reference sequence). This CDR3 has 21 amino acids. The CDR3 DNA follows: TGTGCCAGCAGCTTAGCGCGGCAGCTGGGACTAGCGGGGGTCTACCAAGAGCCCCAGTACTTC. It encodes CASSLARQLGLAGVYQEPQYF.

This clonotype was counted only a few times. This sequence joins TRBV10-3 and TRBJ2-2; 8 bases line up with TRBD1. V was pared by 2 bases and J by 6 bases, with 2 bases of the junction left unmatched. CDR1 and CDR2 from the germline V gene are ENHRY and SYGVKD. This CDR3 is 14 amino acids long. This chain's CDR3 is CAISEEQGAGELFF. The CDR3 nucleotides read TGTGCCATCAGTGAGGAACAGGGGGCCGGGGAGCTGTTTTTT.

As concerns this clonotype: The junction differs from germline at one of its ends, possibly a read error. The chain links TRBV7-8 to TRBJ1-5; no clear D gene. CDR3 length: 13 amino acids. CDR1 and CDR2 (germline): SGHVS, FQNEAQ. The CDR3 DNA reads TGTGTCAGCAGCCGTTGGAGCAATCAGCCCCAGCATTTT. Its protein product is CVSSRWSNQPQHF.

The V call is TRBV9, the J call TRBJ1-1; tentatively, D is TRBD1 (5 bases). CDR1 and CDR2 from the germline V gene are SGDLS and YYNGEE. V was trimmed by 3 bases and J by 7 bases, leaving 13 bases between them. The CDR3 totals 13 residues. CDR3 DNA sequence: TGTGCCAGCAGCGGACCGGGACGGCTTGAAGCTTTCTTT. It encodes CASSGPGRLEAFF.

This clonotype was counted many times. This chain joins TRBV6-4 and TRBJ2-1; 9 bases map to TRBD2. Germline trimming cut 6 bases from V and 4 bases from J; bases unmatched to any gene: 7. The CDR3 is 15 residues long. Germline CDR1 and CDR2: MRHNA and SNTAGT. CDR3 sequence: CASSPRLAEYNEQFF. In nucleotides, the CDR3 is TGTGCCAGCAGCCCGAGACTAGCGGAGTACAATGAGCAGTTCTTC.

This clonotype has a count of ten or more. The chain recombines TRBV9 with TRBJ2-1, with 11 bases aligning to TRBD2. Trimming took 3 bases from V and 7 from J; bases not matched to a gene: 6. This CDR3 has 15 residues. Germline V gives CDR1 SGDLS, CDR2 YYNGEE. CDR3 residues: CASSALAGGKNEQFF. The CDR3, as DNA: TGTGCCAGCAGCGCGCTAGCGGGAGGTAAAAATGAGCAGTTCTTC.

V gene TRBV12-3 or TRBV12-4 combines with J gene TRBJ2-1, with a weak D call TRBD2 (6 bases). V was trimmed by 4 bases and J by 9 bases, leaving 16 bases between them. The CDR3 contains 14 residues. The CDR3: CASSSLLSGFEQFF. DNA of the CDR3: TGTGCCAGCAGTTCTCTCCTTAGCGGTTTTGAGCAGTTCTTC.

In regard to this clonotype: One base away lies a much larger clone, so this may be a sequencing read error. The rearrangement joins TRBV7-2 to TRBJ2-3, with D possibly being TRBD1 (5 bases). The CDR3 covers 15 residues. CDR1 and CDR2 (germline): SGHTA, FQGNSA. Here the CDR3 DNA reads TGTGCCATCAGCTTAGTACTTGGGGCCGGAGATACGCAGTATTTT. Protein product: CAISLVLGAGDTQYF.

V usage is TRBV27 and J usage is TRBJ1-5; 7 bases align to TRBD1. The CDR3 runs 15 residues. Germline V gives CDR1 MNHEY, CDR2 SMNVEV (reference sequence). The trim removed 6 bases at V and 2 bases at J, leaving 7 bases unmatched. The CDR3 DNA follows: TGTGCCAGCAGGAGACAGGGCTATGGCAATCAGCCCCAGCATTTT. Its protein product is CASRRQGYGNQPQHF.

This clonotype was counted only a few times. This chain links TRBV4-1 with TRBJ2-2; 11 nucleotides match TRBD1. Germline CDR1 reads MGHRA; CDR2 reads YSYEKL. The CDR3 runs 16 residues. With 3 bases clipped from V and 4 bases from J, the junction kept 4 bases outside the gene matches. DNA of the CDR3: TGCGCCAGCAGCCACTCCGGGACAGGGGGCACCGGGGAGCTGTTTTTT. Encoded protein: CASSHSGTGGTGELFF.

On this clonotype: A much more abundant neighbour one base away suggests this may be a read error. No conserved phenylalanine or tryptophan is present at the end of the CDR3, so a read error is the likely explanation. The chain couples TRBV14 to TRBJ2-5; D is perhaps TRBD2 (5 bases). The CDR3 is 14 amino acids. The V end was cut by 1 base, the J end by 5 bases, with 11 bases between. Germline assignment: CDR1 SGHDN and CDR2 FVKESK. This chain's CDR3 is CASSQVASPETQYY. The CDR3 nucleotides read TGTGCCAGCAGCCAAGTAGCTAGCCCGGAGACCCAGTACTAC.

There are a few counts of this clonotype. The gene calls are TRBV7-9 and TRBJ2-3, with D hard to call. The germline V gene encodes CDR1 SEHNR and CDR2 FQNEAQ (reference sequence). Trimming pared 5 bases from V and 10 bases from J, leaving 25 bases between. The CDR3 contains 16 residues. The DNA of the CDR3 is TGTGCCAGCAGCCTAGACAAGCCTCCATCTAAGCGTGCGCAGTATTTT. Encoded protein: CASSLDKPPSKRAQYF.

Many counts were recorded for this clonotype. The chain couples TRBV18 to TRBJ2-2; a weak D match, TRBD2 (5 bases). The CDR3 runs 17 residues. Germline CDR1 is KGHSH and CDR2 is LQKENI. Trimming took 2 bases from V and 3 from J, leaving 16 bases between them. CDR3 residues: CASSPKTTVGYTGELFF. The DNA for the CDR3 is TGTGCCAGCTCACCAAAGACTACCGTGGGTTACACCGGGGAGCTGTTTTTT. The full variable domain, with the rest looked up from reference TRBV18 and TRBJ2-2, is NAGVMQNPRHLVRRRGQEARLRCSPMKGHSHVYWYRQLPEEGLKFMVYLQKENIIDESGMPKERFSAEFPKEGPSILRIQQVVRGDSAAYFCASSPKTTVGYTGELFFGEGSRLTVL.

Of note for this clonotype: A much larger clone is a single base away; this may be a read error. This rearrangement joins TRBV12-3 or TRBV12-4 to TRBJ2-7; TRBD2 agrees at 11 bases. This CDR3 is 15 amino acids long. V lost 3 bases and J lost 3; bases outside the gene matches: 4. CDR3 sequence reads: CASSFLLAGDYEQYF. CDR3 in DNA: TGTGCCAGCAGTTTTTTACTAGCGGGGGACTACGAGCAGTACTTC.

This chain uses TRBV15 with TRBJ2-3; D assignment may be TRBD1 or TRBD2 (5 bases each). Germline loops: CDR1 LNHNV, CDR2 YYDKDF (reference sequence). The V end lost 5 bases, the J end lost 3 bases, and 9 bases lay between the germline ends. The CDR3 covers 13 residues. The CDR3 reads CATSWDLTDTQYF. The CDR3 region has the DNA TGTGCCACCAGCTGGGACCTGACAGATACGCAGTATTTT.